One TCR beta chain is described in this entry. Its target is not known. Profiling relied on immunoSEQ multiplex PCR, and the TCRdb table lists in-frame clones only, not all of them. Here the sample spans 2 million to 2.5 million clones, around 95% being singletons. This sample is part of a study of shared clonotypes between healthy human individuals. Findings and limits, study-wide: Compared with memory subsets, naive subsets generally had larger estimated richness.

This CDR3 spans 16 amino acids. The V segment lost 3 bases and the J segment 5 bases; nucleotides outside the gene matches: 9. The germline V gene encodes CDR1 SGHRS and CDR2 YFSETQ. The rearrangement joins TRBV5-1 to TRBJ2-2, with 8 bases identical to TRBD2. Sequences were obtained from naive CD4+ T cells sorted from blood. Subset indicated: CD45RA+ positively selected. The sequence derives from a man between 18 and 29 years old in good health. CDR3 loop: CASSSSGGAQTGELFF. CDR3 coding DNA: TGCGCCAGCAGCTCTTCCGGGGGGGCGCAAACCGGGGAGCTGTTTTTT.